This TCR beta chain came from a study of cytomegalovirus exposure and HLA in healthy donors. Broader study findings: Cytomegalovirus association was listed for around 170 TCR beta chains. According to a later analysis, most TCR beta chains associated with CMV appeared HLA-restricted.

Notes on this clone: Its specificity is not known.

The PCR employed 60 Vbeta primers together with 13 Jbeta primers. Only in-frame clones appear in the TCRdb table, and some are missing; sequencing was by immunoSEQ multiplex PCR. Found here are 120,000 to 150,000 clones, roughly 80% of them singletons; the top ten hold about 3.5%. CDR3 length equals 16 residues. V shed 4 bases, J shed 4 bases, and the junction held 12 bases outside the gene matches. Germline assignment: CDR1 MNHEY and CDR2 SMNVEV (reference sequence). This TCR was sampled from a man aged 40-50 years in good health and CMV-seronegative. What was sequenced was PBMCs. V usage is TRBV27 and J usage is TRBJ2-7, with 8 bases that match TRBD2. This chain's CDR3 is CASSSLAGLVVYEQYF. CDR3 DNA sequence: TGTGCCAGCAGTTCTCTTGCGGGACTAGTAGTTTACGAGCAGTACTTC.